Each of the 5 T cell receptor beta chains below was sequenced from the same sample in a study of CD4 T cells in relation to SARS-CoV-2 and coronaviruses. These TCRs' antigens remain unknown. Measured with immunoSEQ multiplex PCR; TCRdb has only the in-frame clones, and not every one. Found here are tens of thousands of clones, about 80% of them singletons; the top ten hold 9% to 15%. Before the COVID-19 pandemic, during about 2011-2019, CD4+ T cells were taken from unexposed donors. After about 11 days of culture, CD4+ T cells were isolated. The sample taken for sequencing was CD4+ T cells from PBMCs, cultured in vitro. Receptors were obtained from a human donor in good health.

This clone was detected a few times. The V and J genes are TRBV5-6 and TRBJ1-1; 7 bases are a match to TRBD1. The junction had 7 bases not matched to a gene; V was cut back by 4 bases and J by 1 base. The CDR3 runs to 15 residues. Germline V gene sequence: CDR1 SGHDT, CDR2 YYEEEE. The CDR3 protein is CASSRKAGGNTEAFF. The CDR3 DNA follows: TGTGCCAGCAGCCGCAAAGCAGGGGGGAACACTGAAGCTTTCTTT.

This rearrangement joins TRBV28 to TRBJ2-1; 8 bases are a match to TRBD2. CDR1 is MDHEN, CDR2 SYDVKM, per germline. The CDR3 is 15 residues long. Unmatched junction bases numbered 6, after V lost 6 bases and J lost 2 bases. The CDR3: CASSPASGPYNEQFF. CDR3 DNA sequence: TGTGCCAGCAGCCCGGCTAGCGGGCCCTACAATGAGCAGTTCTTC.

CDR3 DNA sequence: TGTGCCATCAGCAAAACAGATGGCTACACCTTC. It specifies CAISKTDGYTF. This sequence joins TRBV10-3 and TRBJ1-2; no clear D gene. CDR1 is ENHRY, CDR2 SYGVKD, per germline. Trimming took off 6 bases at V and 6 bases at J, with 8 bases between the two ends. CDR3 length: 11 residues.

The chain is built from TRBV19 and TRBJ1-2; possibly TRBD1 for D (5 bases). Germline loops: CDR1 LNHDA, CDR2 SQIVND (reference sequence). There are 13 residues in the CDR3. Trimming pared 7 bases from V and 8 bases from J, leaving 17 bases between. Written as DNA, the CDR3 is TGTGCCAGTAAGCGGGGGGAGGTCTCCGGCTACACCTTC. Translating it yields CASKRGEVSGYTF.

The chain carries TRBV2 and TRBJ2-2; D unclear. This CDR3 has 13 amino acids. Germline V gene sequence: CDR1 SNHLY, CDR2 FYNNEI. V gave up 4 bases and J gave up 7 bases, with 10 bases separating them. The CDR3: CASSGARGGELFF. The CDR3 bases are TGTGCCAGCAGTGGAGCTAGAGGCGGGGAGCTGTTTTTT.